Below are 10 T cell receptor beta chains sequenced from a single sample in a study of T cell changes during pregnancy in multiple sclerosis. The assay was immunoSEQ multiplex PCR, and TCRdb's table has in-frame clones only and misses some. This table holds just under 65,000 clones, about 94% found once. The source was CD8+ T cells from peripheral blood mononuclear cells, collected in the second trimester of pregnancy. The receptors originated from a female donor with multiple sclerosis, enrolled in a pregnancy study.

The J gene is TRBJ2-7, the V gene TRBV30; 9 bases fit TRBD1. Unmatched junction bases numbered 5, after V lost 3 bases and J lost 5 bases. Germline-derived CDR1 and CDR2 are GTSNPN and SVGIG (reference sequence). The CDR3 is 13 amino acids. CDR3: CAWRDRGWDEQYF. In nucleotides, the CDR3 is TGTGCCTGGAGGGACAGGGGTTGGGACGAGCAGTACTTC.

The chain combines TRBV18 with TRBJ2-3; no definite D call. Germline values: CDR1 KGHSH, CDR2 LQKENI. V lost 2 bases and J lost 5, with 14 bases in between. CDR3 length: 15 residues. The CDR3 nucleotides are TGTGCCAGCTCACCAGAGTCAGAAGGCGGAGATACGCAGTATTTT. Encoded protein: CASSPESEGGDTQYF.

The chain is built from TRBV4-2 and TRBJ1-1; TRBD1 might be the D (5 bases). The CDR3 totals 13 residues. Trimming pared 7 bases from V and 0 bases from J, leaving 9 bases between. CDR1 LGHNA and CDR2 YNFKEQ come from the germline V gene. The DNA for the CDR3 is TGTGCCAGCACCCGGGGGGTGAACACTGAAGCTTTCTTT. Translated: CASTRGVNTEAFF.

This chain joins TRBV5-1 and TRBJ2-1, with 10 bases that match TRBD2. The germline gives CDR1 SGHRS, CDR2 YFSETQ. V trimming: 0 bases; J trimming: 7 bases; junction bases outside the gene matches: 7. The CDR3 totals 16 residues. The CDR3, as DNA: TGCGCCAGCAGCTTGGATCTAGCGGGAGCGGTGAATGAGCAGTTCTTC. This gives the protein CASSLDLAGAVNEQFF.

The chain carries TRBV2 and TRBJ1-2; tentatively, D is TRBD1 (6 bases). The V and J ends lost 5 bases and 8 bases respectively, with 9 bases between them. CDR1 is SNHLY, CDR2 FYNNEI, per germline. The CDR3 runs 11 residues. Here the CDR3 reads CASSKGEGYTF. The CDR3, as DNA: TGTGCCAGCAGTAAGGGGGAGGGCTACACCTTC.

DNA for the CDR3: TGTGCCAGCAGTTTCCTAGGAAACACCGGGGAGCTGTTTTTT. Translating gives CASSFLGNTGELFF. The gene calls are TRBV28 and TRBJ2-2; D gene ambiguous. There are 14 residues in the CDR3. V was shortened by 3 bases and J by 2 bases, with 7 bases between the two germline ends. Looked up from germline, CDR1 is MDHEN and CDR2 is SYDVKM.

The chain carries TRBV27 and TRBJ1-2; weak D call: TRBD1 (5 bases). CDR1 is MNHEY and CDR2 is SMNVEV in the germline V gene (reference sequence). Trimming left V 2 bases short and J 8 bases short, with 12 bases between. The CDR3 extends over 13 amino acids. CDR3 coding DNA: TGTGCCAGCAGTTTACAAGCAGGGATGGGCTACACCTTC. Translated: CASSLQAGMGYTF.

The chain is built from TRBV7-9 and TRBJ2-7; D unclear. Trimming took 5 bases from V and 0 from J, leaving 11 bases between them. Germline assignment: CDR1 SEHNR and CDR2 FQNEAQ (reference sequence). The CDR3 has 14 residues. The CDR3 coding sequence is TGTGCCAGCAGCCCCAGAATTCCCTCCTACGAGCAGTACTTC. It yields the protein CASSPRIPSYEQYF.

The rearrangement uses TRBV5-6 and TRBJ2-5; 7 bases map to TRBD2. V lost 3 bases to trimming and J lost 4 bases; unmatched junction nucleotides: 18. Looked up from germline, CDR1 is SGHDT and CDR2 is YYEEEE. The CDR3 has 18 amino acids. The CDR3 DNA follows: TGTGCCAGCAGCTCCTTGTATGGGGTGGGGGTAGCGGGAGAGACCCAGTACTTC. Amino acid sequence: CASSSLYGVGVAGETQYF. Variable domain in full (rest from reference TRBV5-6 and TRBJ2-5): DAGVTQSPTHLIKTRGQQVTLRCSPKSGHDTVSWYQQALGQGPQFIFQYYEEEERQRGNFPDRFSGHQFPNYSSELNVNALLLGDSALYLCASSSLYGVGVAGETQYFGPGTRLLVL.

This clone was picked up one time. The chain couples TRBV13 to TRBJ2-7; TRBD2 agrees at 8 bases. Germline V lookup: CDR1 PRHDT, CDR2 FYEKMQ (reference sequence). Losses at the gene ends were 4 bases for V and 7 bases for J; bases not matched to a gene: 6. The CDR3 loop spans 13 amino acids. CDR3 sequence: CASSSGRGWEQYF. The CDR3 DNA sequence: TGTGCCAGCAGCTCCGGGAGGGGGTGGGAGCAGTACTTC.